The present T cell receptor beta chain was sequenced within a study of T cell repertoires in cytomegalovirus infection. Germline V gene data show CDR1 as MDHEN and CDR2 as SYDVKM. V dropped 6 bases and J dropped 0 bases, with 12 bases sitting between them. This CDR3 comprises 14 residues. TCRdb fed the reads into MiXCR, producing one record per CDR3 protein. The data show 740,000 or so distinct CDR3 sequences, less than 40% seen once. Only one count was recorded for this clonotype. Its antigen remains unidentified. Whole-study findings and limits: Summed frequency of public TCR beta families distinguished CMV carriers with the relevant HLA.

Source material: PBMCs. The chain joins TRBV28 to TRBJ2-7, with D possibly TRBD2 on 6 matching bases. The TCR originated in a human donor in good health (CMV status not recorded). Some clones in this sample may be carry-over from other donors' samples. CDR3 sequence: CASSGSLPSYEQYF. For the CDR3, the DNA is TGTGCCAGCAGCGGGAGCCTTCCCTCCTACGAGCAGTACTTC.